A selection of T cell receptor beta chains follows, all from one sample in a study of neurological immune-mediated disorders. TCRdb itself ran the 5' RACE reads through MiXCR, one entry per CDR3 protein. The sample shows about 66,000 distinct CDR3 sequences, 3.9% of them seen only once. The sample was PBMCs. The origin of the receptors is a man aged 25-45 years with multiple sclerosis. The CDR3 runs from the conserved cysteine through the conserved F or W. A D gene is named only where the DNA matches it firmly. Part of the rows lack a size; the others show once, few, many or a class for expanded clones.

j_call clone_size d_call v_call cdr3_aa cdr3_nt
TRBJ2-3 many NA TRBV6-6 CASSYGLIDTQYF TGTGCCAGCAGTTACGGACTCATAGATACGCAGTATTTT
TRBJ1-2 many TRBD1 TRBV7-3 CASSGDRPGYTF TGTGCCAGCAGCGGGGACAGGCCTGGCTACACCTTC
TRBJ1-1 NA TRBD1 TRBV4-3 CASSPFPGGTEAFF TGCGCCAGCAGCCCTTTCCCAGGGGGCACTGAAGCTTTCTTT
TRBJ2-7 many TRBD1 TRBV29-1 CSVDRAGGMNEQYF TGCAGCGTTGATAGGGCAGGGGGCATGAACGAGCAGTACTTC
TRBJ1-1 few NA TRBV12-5 CASGLGPGGAFF TGTGCTAGTGGTTTGGGACCCGGGGGAGCTTTCTTT
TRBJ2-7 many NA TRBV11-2 CASRVLIGSPYEQYF TGTGCCAGCAGGGTTCTTATTGGATCCCCCTACGAGCAGTACTTC
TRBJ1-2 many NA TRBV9 CASSETHGGNCTF TGTGCCAGCAGCGAGACCCACGGGGGGAACTGCACCTTC
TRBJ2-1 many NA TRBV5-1 CASSLTGRPGFF TGCGCCAGCAGCTTAACGGGACGCCCTGGGTTCTTC
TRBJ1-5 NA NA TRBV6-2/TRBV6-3 CASSIGHHNQPQNF TGTGCCAGCAGTATCGGACATCATAATCAGCCCCAGAATTTT
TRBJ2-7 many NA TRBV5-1 CASSAKGDEQYF TGCGCCAGCAGCGCCAAAGGGGACGAGCAGTACTTC
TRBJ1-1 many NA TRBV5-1 CASSLDRMNTEAFF TGCGCCAGCAGCTTGGACAGGATGAACACTGAAGCTTTCTTT
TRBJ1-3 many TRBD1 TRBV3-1 CASSQARGTGNTIYF TGTGCCAGCAGCCAAGCCAGGGGGACTGGAAACACCATATATTTT
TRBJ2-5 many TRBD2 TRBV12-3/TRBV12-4 CASSLGLAGGRQETQYF TGTGCCAGCAGTCTGGGACTAGCGGGGGGGCGTCAAGAGACCCAGTACTTC
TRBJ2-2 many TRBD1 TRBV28 CASNLYRGFTAGELFF TGTGCCAGCAACCTTTACAGGGGATTCACTGCCGGGGAGCTGTTTTTT
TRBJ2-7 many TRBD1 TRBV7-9 CASSRDRGRHEQYF TGTGCCAGCAGCCGGGACAGGGGGCGACACGAGCAGTACTTC
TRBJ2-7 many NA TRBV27 CASSPTGSYEQYF TGTGCCAGCAGTCCCACAGGCTCCTACGAGCAGTACTTC
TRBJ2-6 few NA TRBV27 CASSFFRESGANVLTF TGTGCCAGCAGTTTTTTCAGAGAATCTGGGGCCAACGTCCTGACTTTC
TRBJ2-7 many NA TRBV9 CASSVTEAYEQYF TGTGCCAGCAGCGTGACAGAAGCCTACGAGCAGTACTTC
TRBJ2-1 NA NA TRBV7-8 CASSLQGAIYNEQFF TGTGCCAGCAGCTTGCAGGGTGCCATCTACAATGAGCAGTTCTTC
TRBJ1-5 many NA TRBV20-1 CSARIGGRDGNQPQHF TGCAGTGCTAGAATTGGGGGGCGCGATGGCAATCAGCCCCAGCATTTT
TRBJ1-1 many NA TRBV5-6 CASSEGLLNTEAFF TGTGCCAGCAGCGAGGGACTTTTGAACACTGAAGCTTTCTTT
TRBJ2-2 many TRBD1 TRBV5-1 CASSLGQGTGELFF TGCGCCAGCAGCTTGGGACAGGGCACCGGGGAGCTGTTTTTT
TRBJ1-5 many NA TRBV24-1 CATSDFDTVSNQPQHF TGTGCCACCAGTGATTTCGACACGGTTAGCAATCAGCCCCAGCATTTT
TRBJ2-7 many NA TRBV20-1 CSARDMGANYEQYF TGCAGTGCTAGAGATATGGGCGCCAACTACGAGCAGTACTTC
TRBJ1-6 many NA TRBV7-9 CASSLGWNNSPLHF TGTGCCAGCAGCTTAGGGTGGAATAATTCACCCCTCCACTTT
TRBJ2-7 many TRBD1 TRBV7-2 CASSLRTGDYEQYF TGTGCCAGCAGCCTAAGGACAGGGGACTACGAGCAGTACTTC